Shown below are 3 T cell receptor beta chains from a single sample sequenced in a study of cytomegalovirus exposure and HLA in healthy donors. Amplification used 60 Vbeta primers and 13 Jbeta primers. The protocol was immunoSEQ multiplex PCR, while the TCRdb copy is restricted to in-frame clones and leaves out a portion. The data show more than 70,000 clones, 77% seen once. Input material: PBMCs. The origin of the receptors is a man aged 50 to 59 in good health and CMV-seropositive.

The chain links TRBV29-1 to TRBJ2-2; 8 bases line up with TRBD2. The CDR3 is 17 residues long. Germline assignment: CDR1 SQVTM and CDR2 ANQGSEA. Trimming removed 4 bases from V and 1 base from J; junction bases left unmatched: 11. The CDR3 nucleotides read TGCAGCGTTGTCCCCGGTCTTGCGGGAGGGAACACCGGGGAGCTGTTTTTT. Encoded protein: CSVVPGLAGGNTGELFF.

The chain recombines TRBV15 with TRBJ1-5, with a possible D match to TRBD1 (6 bases). The CDR3 has 15 amino acids. V was pared by 0 bases and J by 6 bases, with 12 bases between. The germline V gene has CDR1 LNHNV and CDR2 YYDKDF (reference sequence). The CDR3 DNA is TGTGCCACCAGCAGAGATAGGACAGTCCCTCAGCCCCAGCATTTT. This sequence encodes CATSRDRTVPQPQHF.

The chain carries TRBV10-3 and TRBJ2-5, with D perhaps TRBD2 (5 bases). With the DNA end fitting TRBJ2-7 better, the J assignment may be wrong. The CDR3 length is 17 residues. CDR1 is ENHRY, CDR2 SYGVKD, per germline. The DNA for the CDR3 is TGTGCCATCAGTGAGCCGCTAGCAACCCCAAAGGGCTACGAGCAGTACTTC. The encoded protein is CAISEPLATPKGYEQYF.